The entry below describes one T cell receptor beta chain. This sample stems from a study of T cells in tumors after PD-1 blockade. Study-level background: Patients received pembrolizumab 200 mg every 3 weeks or cemiplimab 350 mg every 2 weeks. On average, peripheral blood gave approximately 120,000 TCR templates and under 45,000 unique clonotypes. Daily vismodegib 150 mg continued in a subset of anti-PD-1-treated patients.

The CDR3 has 14 residues. V trimming: 8 bases; J trimming: 7 bases; junction bases outside the gene matches: 7. Germline-derived CDR1 and CDR2 are SNHLY and FYNNEI. Using immunoSEQ multiplex PCR, the repertoire was profiled, and TCRdb retains in-frame clones only, with some absent. The sample records around 60,000 clones, around 77% being singletons. The chain links TRBV2 to TRBJ2-2; TRBD1 agrees at 10 bases. Sequenced material: PBMCs, taken before anti-PD-1 treatment. The source is a human donor with basal cell carcinoma. The CDR3 sequence is CASLRGDRGGELFF. In nucleotides, the CDR3 is TGTGCCAGCCTACGTGGGGACAGGGGCGGGGAGCTGTTTTTT.